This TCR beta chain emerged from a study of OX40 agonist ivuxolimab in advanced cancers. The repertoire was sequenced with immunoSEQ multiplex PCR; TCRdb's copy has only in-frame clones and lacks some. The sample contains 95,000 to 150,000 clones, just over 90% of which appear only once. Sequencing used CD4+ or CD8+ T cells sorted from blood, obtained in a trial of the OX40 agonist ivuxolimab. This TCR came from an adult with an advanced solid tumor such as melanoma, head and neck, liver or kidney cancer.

CDR3 protein: CASSSGQGPNEKLFF. CDR3 nucleotide sequence: TGTGCCAGCTCATCGGGACAGGGGCCTAATGAAAAACTGTTTTTT. The rearrangement joins TRBV18 to TRBJ1-4, with TRBD1 matching 10 bases. The CDR3 sequence is 15 residues long. Trimming at V came to 5 bases and at J to 3 bases, leaving 3 bases not matched to a gene. The V gene's germline CDR1 is KGHSH and CDR2 LQKENI.